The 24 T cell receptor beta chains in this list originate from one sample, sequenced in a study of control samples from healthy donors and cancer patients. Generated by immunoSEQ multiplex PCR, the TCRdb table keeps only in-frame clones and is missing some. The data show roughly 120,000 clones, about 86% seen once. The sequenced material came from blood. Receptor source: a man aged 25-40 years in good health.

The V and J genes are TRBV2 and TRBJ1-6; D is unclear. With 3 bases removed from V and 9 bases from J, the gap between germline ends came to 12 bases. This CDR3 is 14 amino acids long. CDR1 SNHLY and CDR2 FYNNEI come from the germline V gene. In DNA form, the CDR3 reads TGTGCCAGCAGTGAGGCAGAACCCACTTCACCCCTCCACTTT. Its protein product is CASSEAEPTSPLHF.

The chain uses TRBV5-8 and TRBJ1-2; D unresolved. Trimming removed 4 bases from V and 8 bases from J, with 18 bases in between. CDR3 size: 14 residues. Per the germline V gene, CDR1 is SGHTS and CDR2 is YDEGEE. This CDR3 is CASSGRNQYGGYTF. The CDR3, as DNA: TGTGCCAGCAGCGGGAGAAATCAATATGGGGGCTACACCTTC.

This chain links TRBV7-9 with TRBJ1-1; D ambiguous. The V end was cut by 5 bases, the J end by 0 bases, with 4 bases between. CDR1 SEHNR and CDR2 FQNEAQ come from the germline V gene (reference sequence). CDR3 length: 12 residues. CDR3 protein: CASSVMNTEAFF. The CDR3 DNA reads TGTGCCAGCAGCGTTATGAACACTGAAGCTTTCTTT.

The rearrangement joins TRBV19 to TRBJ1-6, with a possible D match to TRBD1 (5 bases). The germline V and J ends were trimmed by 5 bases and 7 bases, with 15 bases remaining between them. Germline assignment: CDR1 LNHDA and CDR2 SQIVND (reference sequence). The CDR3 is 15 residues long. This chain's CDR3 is CASSSGSRGNSPLHF. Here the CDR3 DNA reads TGTGCCAGTAGTTCTGGATCTAGGGGCAATTCACCCCTCCACTTT.

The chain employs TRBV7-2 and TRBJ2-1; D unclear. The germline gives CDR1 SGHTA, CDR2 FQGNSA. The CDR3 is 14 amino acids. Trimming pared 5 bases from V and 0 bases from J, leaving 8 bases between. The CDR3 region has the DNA TGTGCCAGCAGCGGGGTTAGCTCCTACAATGAGCAGTTCTTC. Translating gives CASSGVSSYNEQFF.

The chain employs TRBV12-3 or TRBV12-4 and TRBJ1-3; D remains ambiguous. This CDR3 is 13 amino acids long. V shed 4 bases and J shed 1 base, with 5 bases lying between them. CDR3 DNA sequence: TGTGCCAGCAGTTCCGGATCTGGAAACACCATATATTTT. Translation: CASSSGSGNTIYF.

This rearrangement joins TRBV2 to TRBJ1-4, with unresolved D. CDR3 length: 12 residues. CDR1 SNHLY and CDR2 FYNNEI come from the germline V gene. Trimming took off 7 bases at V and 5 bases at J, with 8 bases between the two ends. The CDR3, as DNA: TGTGCCAGCAAGATCGGAAATGAAAAACTGTTTTTT. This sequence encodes CASKIGNEKLFF.

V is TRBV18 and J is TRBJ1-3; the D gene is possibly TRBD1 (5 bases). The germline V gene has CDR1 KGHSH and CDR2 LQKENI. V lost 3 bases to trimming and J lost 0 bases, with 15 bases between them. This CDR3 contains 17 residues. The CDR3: CASSPPGRPSSGNTIYF. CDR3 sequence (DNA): TGTGCCAGCTCACCGCCGGGACGCCCTAGCTCTGGAAACACCATATATTTT. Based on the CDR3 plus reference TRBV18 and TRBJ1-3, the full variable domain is NAGVMQNPRHLVRRRGQEARLRCSPMKGHSHVYWYRQLPEEGLKFMVYLQKENIIDESGMPKERFSAEFPKEGPSILRIQQVVRGDSAAYFCASSPPGRPSSGNTIYFGEGSWLTVV.

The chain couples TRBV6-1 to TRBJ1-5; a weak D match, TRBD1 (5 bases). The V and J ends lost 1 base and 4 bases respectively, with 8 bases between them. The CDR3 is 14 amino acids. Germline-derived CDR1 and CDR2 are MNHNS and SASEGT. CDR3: CASSEGQGNQPQHF. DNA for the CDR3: TGTGCCAGCAGTGAAGGGCAGGGTAATCAGCCCCAGCATTTT.

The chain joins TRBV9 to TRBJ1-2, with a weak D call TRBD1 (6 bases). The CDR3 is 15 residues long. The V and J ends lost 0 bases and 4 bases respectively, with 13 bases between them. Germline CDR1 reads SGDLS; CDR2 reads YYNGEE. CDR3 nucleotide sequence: TGTGCCAGCAGCGTAGATGGGGGCGGGGGCTATGGCTACACCTTC. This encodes CASSVDGGGGYGYTF.

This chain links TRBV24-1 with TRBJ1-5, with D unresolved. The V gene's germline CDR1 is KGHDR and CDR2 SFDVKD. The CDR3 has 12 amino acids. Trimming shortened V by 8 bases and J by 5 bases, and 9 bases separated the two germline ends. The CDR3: CATMVAYQPQHF. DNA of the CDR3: TGTGCCACCATGGTCGCCTATCAGCCCCAGCATTTT.

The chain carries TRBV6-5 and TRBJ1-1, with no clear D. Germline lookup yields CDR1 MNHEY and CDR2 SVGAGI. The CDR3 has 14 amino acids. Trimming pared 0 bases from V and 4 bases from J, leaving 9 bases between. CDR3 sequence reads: CASSYSYSSTEAFF. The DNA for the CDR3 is TGTGCCAGCAGTTACTCGTACTCGAGCACTGAAGCTTTCTTT.

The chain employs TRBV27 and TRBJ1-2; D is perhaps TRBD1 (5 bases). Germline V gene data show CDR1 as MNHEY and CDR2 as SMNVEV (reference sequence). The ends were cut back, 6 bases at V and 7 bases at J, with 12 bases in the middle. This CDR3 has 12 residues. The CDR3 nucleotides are TGTGCCAGCAGGACGGGGGTTTTTGGCTACACCTTC. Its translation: CASRTGVFGYTF.

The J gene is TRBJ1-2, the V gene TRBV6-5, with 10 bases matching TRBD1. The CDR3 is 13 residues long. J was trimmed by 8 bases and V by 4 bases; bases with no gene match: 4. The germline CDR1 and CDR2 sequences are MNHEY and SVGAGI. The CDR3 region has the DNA TGTGCCAGCAGTTTGGACAGGGGGAACGGCTACACCTTC. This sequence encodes CASSLDRGNGYTF.

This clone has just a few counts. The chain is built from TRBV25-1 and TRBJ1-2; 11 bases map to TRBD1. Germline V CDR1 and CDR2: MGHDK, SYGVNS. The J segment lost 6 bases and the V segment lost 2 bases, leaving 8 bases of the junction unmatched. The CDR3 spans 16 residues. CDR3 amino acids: CASSELRDRGVHGYTF. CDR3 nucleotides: TGTGCCAGCAGTGAACTGAGGGACAGGGGGGTCCATGGCTACACCTTC.

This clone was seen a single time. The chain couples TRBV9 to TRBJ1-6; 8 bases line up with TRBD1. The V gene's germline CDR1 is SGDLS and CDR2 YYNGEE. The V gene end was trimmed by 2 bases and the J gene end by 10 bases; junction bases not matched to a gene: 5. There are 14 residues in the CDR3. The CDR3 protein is CASSVRQGTSPLHF. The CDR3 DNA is TGTGCCAGCAGCGTTCGACAGGGGACATCACCCCTCCACTTT.

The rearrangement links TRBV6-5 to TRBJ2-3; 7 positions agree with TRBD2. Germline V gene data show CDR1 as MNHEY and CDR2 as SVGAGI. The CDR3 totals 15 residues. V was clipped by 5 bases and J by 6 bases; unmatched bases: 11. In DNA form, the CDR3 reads TGTGCCAGCAGTCCAGGAGGCGGGGGTTCGGATACGCAGTATTTT. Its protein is CASSPGGGGSDTQYF.

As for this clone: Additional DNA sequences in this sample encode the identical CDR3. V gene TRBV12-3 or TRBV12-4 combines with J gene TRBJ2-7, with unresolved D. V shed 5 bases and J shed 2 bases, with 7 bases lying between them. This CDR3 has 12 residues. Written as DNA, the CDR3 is TGTGCCAGCAGTCAAGCCCCCTACGAGCAGTACTTC. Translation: CASSQAPYEQYF.

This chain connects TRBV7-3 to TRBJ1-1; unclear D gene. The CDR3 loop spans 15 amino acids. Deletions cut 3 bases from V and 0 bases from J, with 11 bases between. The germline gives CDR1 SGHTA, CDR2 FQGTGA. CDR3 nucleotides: TGTGCCAGCAGCTTGGACGGATCTATGAACACTGAAGCTTTCTTT. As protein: CASSLDGSMNTEAFF.

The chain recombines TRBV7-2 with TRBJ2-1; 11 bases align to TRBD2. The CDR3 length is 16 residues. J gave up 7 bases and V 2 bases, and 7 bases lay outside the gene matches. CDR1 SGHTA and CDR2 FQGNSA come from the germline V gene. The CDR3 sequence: CASSLTALAGGNEQFF. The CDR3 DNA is TGTGCCAGCAGCTTAACGGCGTTAGCGGGGGGGAATGAGCAGTTCTTC. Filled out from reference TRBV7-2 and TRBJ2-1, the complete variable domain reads GAGVSQSPSNKVTEKGKDVELRCDPISGHTALYWYRQSLGQGLEFLIYFQGNSAPDKSGLPSDRFSAERTGGSVSTLTIQRTQQEDSAVYLCASSLTALAGGNEQFFGPGTRLTVL.

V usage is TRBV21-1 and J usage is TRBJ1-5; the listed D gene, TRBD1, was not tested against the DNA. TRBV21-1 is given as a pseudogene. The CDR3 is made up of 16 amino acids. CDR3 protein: CASQTSGQGSNQPQHF. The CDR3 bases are TGTGCCAGCCAGACCTCTGGGCAGGGGAGCAATCAGCCCCAGCATTTT.

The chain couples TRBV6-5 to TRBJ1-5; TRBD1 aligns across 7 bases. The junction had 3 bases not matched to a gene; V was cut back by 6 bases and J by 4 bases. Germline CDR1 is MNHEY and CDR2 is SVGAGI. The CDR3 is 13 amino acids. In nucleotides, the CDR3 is TGTGCCAGCAGGGGGACAGAAAATCAGCCCCAGCATTTT. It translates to CASRGTENQPQHF.

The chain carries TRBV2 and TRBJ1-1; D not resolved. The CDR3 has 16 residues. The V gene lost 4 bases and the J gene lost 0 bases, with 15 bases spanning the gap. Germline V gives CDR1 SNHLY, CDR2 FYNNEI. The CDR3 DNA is TGTGCCAGCAGTGTTGGGGTCTTAAACATGAACACTGAAGCTTTCTTT. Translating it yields CASSVGVLNMNTEAFF.

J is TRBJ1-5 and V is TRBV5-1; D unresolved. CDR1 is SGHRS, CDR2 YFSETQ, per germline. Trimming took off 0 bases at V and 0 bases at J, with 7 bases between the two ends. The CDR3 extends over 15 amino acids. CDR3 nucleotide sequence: TGCGCCAGCAGCTTGGAAGGGAATAGCAATCAGCCCCAGCATTTT. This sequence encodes CASSLEGNSNQPQHF.